This is a list of T cell receptor beta chains from one sample in a study of shared T cell receptors in the human thymus. TCRdb's table, derived via immunoSEQ multiplex PCR, lists solely in-frame clones and lacks some. Among about 380,000 clones listed, around 95% were seen once. Sequencing was performed on thymocytes. These receptors all stem from a human donor. The CDR3 runs from the conserved cysteine through the conserved F or W.

V gene,J gene,CDR3 protein
TRBV7-9,TRBJ1-2,CASSLQTQDGYGYTF
TRBV28,TRBJ2-1,CASSCASGPTDEQFF
TRBV7-8,TRBJ2-7,CASDQGRECHEQYF
TRBV28,TRBJ2-2,CASTQRGPVTGELFF
TRBV14,TRBJ2-7,CASSLREYYYEQYF
TRBV7-9,TRBJ1-1,CASSPRSMNTEAFF
TRBV28,TRBJ1-2,CASSLAGTGYHSNYGYTF
TRBV12-5,TRBJ2-3,CASGFTPELAGTSTDTQYF
TRBV27,TRBJ1-1,CASSLPNRVLTEAFF
TRBV28,TRBJ1-6,CASSTSSGGRSPLHF
TRBV18,TRBJ2-7,CASSREAGTARTRCCYEQYF
TRBV15,TRBJ2-6,CATGQGGPGANVLTF
TRBV7-2,TRBJ2-5,CASSLALTGLYQETQYF
TRBV27,TRBJ2-3,CASSPPGTGGLDTQYF
TRBV29-1,TRBJ2-7,CSVERDRSDEQYF
TRBV30,TRBJ2-7,CAWGTWTRIFPSYEQYF
TRBV6-6,TRBJ2-3,CASSYSAGAGDTQYF
TRBV7-3,TRBJ2-7,CASSLTKQGMGYEQYF
TRBV27,TRBJ2-5,CASSPGGQETQYF
TRBV19,TRBJ1-4,CASRGRVDHEKLFF
TRBV2,TRBJ1-1,CASSPRGWDEAFF
TRBV15,TRBJ2-7,CATSRDKQATYEQYF
TRBV27,TRBJ2-7,CASSCGITGRDEQYF
TRBV27,TRBJ2-2,CASSLRNTGELFF
TRBV27,TRBJ2-3,CASIAGGPQSTDTQYF
TRBV7-2,TRBJ2-7,CASSSATGSLVFEQYF
TRBV7-8,TRBJ2-7,CASRTHAPRREDRAYEQYF
TRBV28,TRBJ2-1,CASSLNQAGGQFF
TRBV4-1,TRBJ1-5,CASSQDRDPAGNQPQHF
TRBV27,TRBJ2-2,CASSPLGGRAPGTGELFF
TRBV4-3,TRBJ2-7,CASSPRTSGIRYEQYF
TRBV7-9,TRBJ2-1,CASSPGTSGSNEQFF
TRBV5-1,TRBJ2-7,CASSPGRGNEQYF
TRBV9,TRBJ2-3,CASSVYTSGSTDTQYF
TRBV18,TRBJ2-7,CASSPLGTSRGYEQYF
TRBV18,TRBJ2-7,CASSPGRTMGQADYEQYF
TRBV15,TRBJ2-5,CATSRGKPASQETQYF
TRBV9,TRBJ2-3,CASSSHVATDTQYF
TRBV29-1,TRBJ2-1,CSAGYYNEQFF
TRBV19,TRBJ2-3,CASSIAGGGPGDTQYF
TRBV5-6,TRBJ1-5,CASSLRQGTFGNQPQHF